The rows below give T cell receptor beta chains drawn from one sample of a study of shared clonotypes between healthy human individuals. TCRdb keeps only in-frame clones here, not all; method: immunoSEQ multiplex PCR. Seen here are roughly 890,000 clones, 92% observed once, and the top ten hold less than 25%. The specimen was naive CD8+ T cells sorted from blood. These receptors were obtained from a man aged 25-45 years in good health. CDR3s leave out the opening cysteine and the closing phenylalanine or tryptophan.

V	length	J	CDR3
TRBV18	13	TRBJ2-7	ASSPWDWSSYEQY
TRBV7-2	12	NA	ASSSGGQGYEQY
TRBV11-2	11	TRBJ1-2	ASSLAANYGYT
TRBV7-9	14	TRBJ2-1	ASSLPVVSSYNEQF
TRBV29-1	13	TRBJ1-3	RRRGLRGNGNTIY
TRBV5-1	14	TRBJ2-3	ASSLARDRVPDTQY
TRBV2	13	TRBJ2-1	ASSEAGHYYNEQF
TRBV10-1	12	TRBJ2-2	ASSLSRNTGELF
TRBV27	12	TRBJ2-1	ASSLRGGYNEQF
TRBV6-6	13	TRBJ2-7	ASSYALGTSYEQY
TRBV7-2	13	TRBJ2-1	ASRRTSGNNNEQF
TRBV7-9	14	TRBJ2-1	ASSSGSGLEYNEQF
TRBV5-1	12	TRBJ2-7	ASSSSTKYYEQY
TRBV5-6	15	TRBJ2-1	ASSSWGPYRTYNEQF
TRBV18	13	TRBJ2-1	ASSPTSGLYNEQF
TRBV28	11	TRBJ2-3	ASSRLLVDTQY
TRBV28	9	TRBJ1-5	AGGGTQPQH
TRBV5-6	13	TRBJ2-1	ASSLGTSGQNEQF